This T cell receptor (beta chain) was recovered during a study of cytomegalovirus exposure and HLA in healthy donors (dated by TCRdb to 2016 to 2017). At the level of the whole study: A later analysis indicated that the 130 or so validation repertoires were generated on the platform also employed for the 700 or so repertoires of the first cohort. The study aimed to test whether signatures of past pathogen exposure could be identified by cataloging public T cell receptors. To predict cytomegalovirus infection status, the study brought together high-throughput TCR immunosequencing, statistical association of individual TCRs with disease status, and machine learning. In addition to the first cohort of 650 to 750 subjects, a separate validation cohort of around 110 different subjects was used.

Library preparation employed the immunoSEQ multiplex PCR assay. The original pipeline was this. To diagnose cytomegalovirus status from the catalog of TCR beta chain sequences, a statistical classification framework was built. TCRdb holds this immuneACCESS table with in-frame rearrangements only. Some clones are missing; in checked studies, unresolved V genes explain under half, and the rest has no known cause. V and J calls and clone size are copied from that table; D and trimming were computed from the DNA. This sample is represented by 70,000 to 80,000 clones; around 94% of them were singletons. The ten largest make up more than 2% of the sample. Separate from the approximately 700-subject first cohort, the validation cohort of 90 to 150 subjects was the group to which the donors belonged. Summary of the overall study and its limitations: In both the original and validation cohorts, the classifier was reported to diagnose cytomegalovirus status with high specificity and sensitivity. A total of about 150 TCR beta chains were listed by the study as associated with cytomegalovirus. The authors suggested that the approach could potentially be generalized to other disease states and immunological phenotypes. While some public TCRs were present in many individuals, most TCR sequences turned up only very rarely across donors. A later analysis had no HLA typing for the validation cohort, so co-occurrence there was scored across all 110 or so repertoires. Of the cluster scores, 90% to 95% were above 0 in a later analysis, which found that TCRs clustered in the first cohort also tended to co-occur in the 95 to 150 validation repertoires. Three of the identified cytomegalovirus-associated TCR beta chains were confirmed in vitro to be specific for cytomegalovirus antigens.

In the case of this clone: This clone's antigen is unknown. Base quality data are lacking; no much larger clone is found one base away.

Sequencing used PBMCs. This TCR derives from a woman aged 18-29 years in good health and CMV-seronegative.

The nucleotide sequence is given as TGTGCCAGCAGAGGGGATGGCTATGGCTACACCTTC. Translated, it reads CASRGDGYGYTF. The chain links TRBV7-8 with TRBJ1-2, and perhaps TRBD1 as D gene, on 5 matching bases. Via the germline V gene, CDR1 is SGHVS and CDR2 FQNEAQ. Trimming removed 6 bases from V and 4 bases from J, leaving 9 bases between the germline ends. From its cysteine to its phenylalanine, the CDR3 spans 12 amino acids. CDR3 DNA only is kept here, 36 bases in frame from base 1.